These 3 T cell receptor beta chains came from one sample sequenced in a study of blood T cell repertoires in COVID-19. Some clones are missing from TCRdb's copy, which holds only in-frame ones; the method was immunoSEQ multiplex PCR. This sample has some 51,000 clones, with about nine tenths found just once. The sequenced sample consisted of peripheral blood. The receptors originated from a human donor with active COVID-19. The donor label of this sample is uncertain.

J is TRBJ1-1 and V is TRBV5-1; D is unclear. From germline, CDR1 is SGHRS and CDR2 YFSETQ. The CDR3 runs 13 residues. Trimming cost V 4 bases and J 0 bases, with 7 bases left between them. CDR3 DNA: TGCGCCAGCAGCCCGAGAATGAACACTGAAGCTTTCTTT. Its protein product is CASSPRMNTEAFF.

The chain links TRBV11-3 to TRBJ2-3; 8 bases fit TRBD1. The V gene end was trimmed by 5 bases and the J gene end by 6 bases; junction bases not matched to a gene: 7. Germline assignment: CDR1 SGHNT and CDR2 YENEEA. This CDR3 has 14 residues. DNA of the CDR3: TGTGCCAGCAGCCCCCAGGGGGCGGTGGATACGCAGTATTTT. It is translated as CASSPQGAVDTQYF.

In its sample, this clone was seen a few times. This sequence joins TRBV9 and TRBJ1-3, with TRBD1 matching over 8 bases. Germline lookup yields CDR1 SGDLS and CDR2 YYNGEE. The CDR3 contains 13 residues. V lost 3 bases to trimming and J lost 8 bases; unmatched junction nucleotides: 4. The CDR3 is CASSATGVDTIYF. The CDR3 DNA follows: TGTGCCAGCAGCGCGACAGGGGTGGACACCATATATTTT.